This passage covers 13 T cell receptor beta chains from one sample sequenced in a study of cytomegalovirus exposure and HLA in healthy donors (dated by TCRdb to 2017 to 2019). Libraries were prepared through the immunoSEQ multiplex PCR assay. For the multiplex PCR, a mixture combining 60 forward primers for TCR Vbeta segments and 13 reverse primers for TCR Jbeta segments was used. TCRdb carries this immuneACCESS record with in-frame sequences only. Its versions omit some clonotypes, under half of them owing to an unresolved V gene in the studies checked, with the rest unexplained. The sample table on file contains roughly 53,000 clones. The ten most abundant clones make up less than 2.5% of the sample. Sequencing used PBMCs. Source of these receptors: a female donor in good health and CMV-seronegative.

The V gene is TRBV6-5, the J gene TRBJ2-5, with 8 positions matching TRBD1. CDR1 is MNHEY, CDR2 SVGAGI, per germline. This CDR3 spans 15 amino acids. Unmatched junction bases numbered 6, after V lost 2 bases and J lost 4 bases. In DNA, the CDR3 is TGTGCCAGCAGTTACACTCAGGGGGCTCGAGAGACCCAGTACTTC. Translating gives CASSYTQGARETQYF.

The DNA of the CDR3 is TGTGCCTGGAGAGGGGGCCCCCCTCACGAGCAGTACTTC. Translating gives CAWRGGPPHEQYF. V is TRBV30 and J is TRBJ2-7, with 7 bases identical to TRBD1. This CDR3 spans 13 amino acids. Germline-derived CDR1 and CDR2 are GTSNPN and SVGIG (reference sequence). Trimming removed 3 bases from V and 5 bases from J; junction bases left unmatched: 7.

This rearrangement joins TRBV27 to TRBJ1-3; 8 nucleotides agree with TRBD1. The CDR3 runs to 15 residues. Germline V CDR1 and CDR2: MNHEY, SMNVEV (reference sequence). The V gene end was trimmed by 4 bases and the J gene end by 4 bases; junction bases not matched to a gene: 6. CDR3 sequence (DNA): TGTGCCAGCAGTTCAACAGGGGGACGGGGAAACACCATATATTTT. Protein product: CASSSTGGRGNTIYF.

In DNA, the CDR3 is TGTGCCAGCAGCCAAGTTCGTGGGGACAGGGTCGGGAGGTACGAGCAGTACTTC. Translated, it gives CASSQVRGDRVGRYEQYF. This chain uses TRBV11-2 with TRBJ2-7; 9 bases map to TRBD1. This CDR3 region has 18 residues. Germline values: CDR1 SGHAT, CDR2 FQNNGV. Losses at the gene ends were 5 bases for V and 4 bases for J; bases not matched to a gene: 18.

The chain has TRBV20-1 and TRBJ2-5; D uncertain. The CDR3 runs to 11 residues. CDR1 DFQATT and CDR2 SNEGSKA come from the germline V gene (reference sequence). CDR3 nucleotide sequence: TGCAGCTTTGATCGGTCGGAGACCCAGTACTTC. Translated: CSFDRSETQYF.

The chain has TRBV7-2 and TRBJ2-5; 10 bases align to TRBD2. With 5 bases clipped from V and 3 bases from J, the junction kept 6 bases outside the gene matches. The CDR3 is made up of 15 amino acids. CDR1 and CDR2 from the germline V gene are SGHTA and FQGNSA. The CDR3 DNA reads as TGTGCCAGCAGCCTCAGAGCGGGGGGGGAAGAGACCCAGTACTTC. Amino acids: CASSLRAGGEETQYF.

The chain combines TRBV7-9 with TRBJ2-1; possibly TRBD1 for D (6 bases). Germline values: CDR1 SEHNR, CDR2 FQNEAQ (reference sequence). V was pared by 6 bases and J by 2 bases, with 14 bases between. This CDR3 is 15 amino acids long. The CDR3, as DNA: TGTGCCAGCAGTTGGACCACAGGGACCTACAATGAGCAGTTCTTC. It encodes CASSWTTGTYNEQFF.

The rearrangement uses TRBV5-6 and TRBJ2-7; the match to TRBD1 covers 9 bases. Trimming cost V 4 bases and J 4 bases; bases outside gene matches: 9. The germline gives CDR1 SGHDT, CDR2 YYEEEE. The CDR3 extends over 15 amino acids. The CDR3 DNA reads TGTGCCAGCAGCCCGCTGGACAGGGGTTTGTACGAGCAGTACTTC. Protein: CASSPLDRGLYEQYF.

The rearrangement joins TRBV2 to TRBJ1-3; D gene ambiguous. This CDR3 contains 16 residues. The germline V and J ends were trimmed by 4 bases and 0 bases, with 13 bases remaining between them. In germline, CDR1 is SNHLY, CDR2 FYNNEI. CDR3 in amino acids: CASSVEVDISGNTIYF. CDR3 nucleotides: TGTGCCAGCAGTGTTGAAGTTGACATCTCTGGAAACACCATATATTTT. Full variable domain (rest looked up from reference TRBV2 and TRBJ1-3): EPEVTQTPSHQVTQMGQEVILRCVPISNHLYFYWYRQILGQKVEFLVSFYNNEISEKSEIFDDQFSVERPDGSNFTLKIRSTKLEDSAMYFCASSVEVDISGNTIYFGEGSWLTVV.

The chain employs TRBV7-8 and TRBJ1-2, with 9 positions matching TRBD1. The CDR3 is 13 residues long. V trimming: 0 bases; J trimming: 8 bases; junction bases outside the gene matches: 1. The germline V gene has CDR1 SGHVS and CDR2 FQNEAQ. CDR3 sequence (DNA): TGTGCCAGCAGCTTAGCAGGACAGGGGGGCTACACCTTC. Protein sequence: CASSLAGQGGYTF.

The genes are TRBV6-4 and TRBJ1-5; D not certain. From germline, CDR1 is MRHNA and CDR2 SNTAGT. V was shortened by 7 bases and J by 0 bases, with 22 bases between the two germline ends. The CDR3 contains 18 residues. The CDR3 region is CASTRVGCKDDSNQPQHF. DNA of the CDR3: TGTGCCAGCACCCGAGTGGGCTGTAAGGATGATAGCAATCAGCCCCAGCATTTT.

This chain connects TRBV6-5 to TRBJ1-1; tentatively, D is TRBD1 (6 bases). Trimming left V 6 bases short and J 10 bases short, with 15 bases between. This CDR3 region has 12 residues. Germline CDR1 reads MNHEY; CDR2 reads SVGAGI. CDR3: CASSSTGLVAFF. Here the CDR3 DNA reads TGTGCCAGCAGCTCTACAGGGTTAGTAGCTTTCTTT.

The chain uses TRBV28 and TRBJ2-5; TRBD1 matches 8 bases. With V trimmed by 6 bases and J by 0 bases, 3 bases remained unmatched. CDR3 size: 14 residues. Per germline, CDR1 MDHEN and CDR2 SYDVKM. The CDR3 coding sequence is TGTGCCAGCAGCTCAGGGGGCCACCAAGAGACCCAGTACTTC. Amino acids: CASSSGGHQETQYF.